This TCR beta chain was sequenced during a study of CXCR3-negative and CXCR3-positive naive CD8 T cells. Study findings and constraints: Comparably high diversity marked both naive subsets, whereas memory CD8+ cells had much lower diversity.

Germline V gene data show CDR1 as PRHDT and CDR2 as FYEKMQ (reference sequence). The CDR3 consists of 12 residues. UMI-labeled 5' RACE yielded the TRB cDNA libraries. TCRdb reprocessed the 5' RACE reads, keeping one entry per CDR3 protein, no DNA. The sample totals some 6,100 distinct CDR3 sequences; its top ten clones hold 1.5% to 2%. Note on this clonotype: Its antigen is still unknown.

This TCR was recovered from a human donor in good health. Some clones in this sample may be carry-over from other donors' samples. Sequencing was done on a sample of naive CXCR3- CD8+ T cells from blood. Indicated subset: CD45RO-CCR7+CD27+CD95- naive CD8+ T cells lacking CXCR3 (TNR3-). This chain joins TRBV13 and TRBJ1-1. Here the CDR3 reads CASSFTNTEAFF. Full variable domain (outside the CDR3, taken from reference TRBV13 and TRBJ1-1): AAGVIQSPRHLIKEKRETATLKCYPIPRHDTVYWYQQGPGQDPQFLISFYEKMQSDKGSIPDRFSAQQFSDYHSELNMSSLELGDSALYFCASSFTNTEAFFGQGTRLTVV.